This TCR beta chain was profiled in a study of blood T cell repertoires in COVID-19. The V gene lost 8 bases and the J gene lost 3 bases, with 20 bases spanning the gap. Germline CDR1 reads SNHLY; CDR2 reads FYNNEI. This CDR3 has 16 amino acids. The method was immunoSEQ multiplex PCR; TCRdb's version includes in-frame clones alone and lacks a portion of them. The sample contains under 250,000 clones, 85% to 95% of which appear only once. The TCR originated in a young man with COVID-19, enrolled during active disease. The sample taken for sequencing was peripheral blood. The chain links TRBV2 to TRBJ1-3; tentatively, D is TRBD1 (6 bases). The CDR3 DNA is TGTGCCAGCCTTGAGGCGTTGGGGGCGCGTGGAAACACCATATATTTT. It translates to CASLEALGARGNTIYF.